This T cell receptor (beta chain) appears in the sequencing data of a study of graft-versus-host responses after intestinal transplantation. On this clone itself: Its antigen is undetermined.

Germline-derived CDR1 and CDR2 are SGHRS and YFSETQ. This CDR3 has 17 amino acids. Trimming took off 0 bases at V and 0 bases at J, with 10 bases between the two ends. Data came from immunoSEQ multiplex PCR; TCRdb stores just in-frame clones and leaves some out. The data hold roughly 28,000 clones, with roughly 82% observed a single time. Overall study findings and caveats: Analysis identified GvH clones in recipient marrow, with some appearing first in ileum or blood.

This chain links TRBV5-1 with TRBJ1-6; D not certain. The TCR comes from a human donor who received an intestinal transplant. Sequencing used unstimulated CD4+ T cells sorted from spleen or lymph node cells, obtained before intestinal transplant. The CDR3 reads CASSLASASSYNSPLHF. CDR3 sequence (DNA): TGCGCCAGCAGCTTGGCCTCGGCCAGCTCCTATAATTCACCCCTCCACTTT.